This T cell receptor (beta chain) is drawn from a study of blood T cells in healthy people across ages. Next came a second PCR, run for about 7 to 12 cycles, which used a sample-barcoded 5' primer along with a J-beta primer mix. One entry per CDR3 protein, called by TCRdb with MiXCR from the 5' RACE reads. The sample has some 290,000 distinct CDR3 sequences, around 30% seen once. The draw of peripheral blood yielded approximately 11 milliliters from each donor. Unmatched junction bases numbered 2, after V lost 6 bases and J lost 0 bases. Germline CDR1 and CDR2: MNHNS and SASEGT. CDR3 length equals 16 residues.

This chain uses TRBV6-1 with TRBJ2-4; TRBD2 aligns across 13 bases. The sequenced sample consisted of blood. This receptor was taken from a woman aged 70 to 79 in good health. The chain's CDR3 is CASRGTSGVAKNIQYF. CDR3 coding DNA: TGTGCCAGCAGGGGGACTAGCGGGGTAGCCAAAAACATTCAGTACTTC.